The 10 T cell receptor beta chains presented below share a single source sample, sequenced in a study of CD8 T cells in Susac syndrome. Reverse transcription used about 0.45 to 1 ug RNA and random hexamers. MiXCR, run by TCRdb on the immunoSEQ multiplex PCR reads, gives a single entry per CDR3 protein. The sample holds about 150,000 distinct CDR3 sequences, about 95% seen once. Sequencing was carried out using CD4+ T cells from PBMCs. Receptors were obtained from a human donor with Susac syndrome.

J is TRBJ1-4 and V is TRBV3-1; tentatively, D is TRBD1 (5 bases). The V and J ends lost 1 base and 8 bases respectively, with 11 bases between them. This CDR3 has 14 amino acids. CDR1 is LGHDT, CDR2 YNNKEL, per germline (reference sequence). CDR3 region: CASSQGGAREKLFF. For the CDR3, the DNA is TGTGCCAGCAGCCAAGGGGGCGCGAGGGAAAAACTGTTTTTT. Full variable domain (outside the CDR3, taken from reference TRBV3-1 and TRBJ1-4): DTAVSQTPKYLVTQMGNDKSIKCEQNLGHDTMYWYKQDSKKFLKIMFSYNNKELIINETVPNRFSPKSPDKAHLNLHINSLELGDSAVYFCASSQGGAREKLFFGSGTQLSVL.

J is TRBJ2-1 and V is TRBV13, with 9 bases aligning to TRBD2. Germline CDR1 is PRHDT and CDR2 is FYEKMQ (reference sequence). V gave up 6 bases and J gave up 4 bases; unmatched junction bases: 7. This CDR3 has 15 residues. In DNA, the CDR3 is TGTGCCAGCAGGAACAGCGGGGGGCGGTACAATGAGCAGTTCTTC. Protein product: CASRNSGGRYNEQFF.

This chain links TRBV7-2 with TRBJ2-5; D is ambiguous. This CDR3 contains 14 residues. CDR1 SGHTA and CDR2 FQGNSA come from the germline V gene. Trimming left V 2 bases short and J 4 bases short, with 11 bases between. As DNA, the CDR3 is TGTGCCAGCAGCTTAAGTGGTCTAGGAGAGACCCAGTACTTC. Protein: CASSLSGLGETQYF.

This chain joins TRBV24-1 and TRBJ2-2; D is ambiguous. The CDR3 length is 12 residues. Trimming stripped 5 bases from V and 1 base from J, with 1 base between. CDR1 is KGHDR, CDR2 SFDVKD, per germline. The CDR3 loop reads CATSGNTGELFF. CDR3 sequence (DNA): TGTGCCACCAGTGGGAACACCGGGGAGCTGTTTTTT.

This chain's CDR3 is CSTGIAETQYF. The DNA of the CDR3 is TGCAGCACAGGGATCGCCGAGACCCAGTACTTC. This rearrangement joins TRBV20-1 to TRBJ2-5, with a tentative D call TRBD1 (6 bases). The length of the CDR3 is 11 residues. Germline V gives CDR1 DFQATT, CDR2 SNEGSKA (reference sequence).

The rearrangement uses TRBV6-1 and TRBJ1-5, with 11 bases lining up with TRBD1. The V gene's germline CDR1 is MNHNS and CDR2 SASEGT. This CDR3 spans 17 amino acids. With V trimmed by 6 bases and J by 5 bases, 12 bases remained unmatched. DNA of the CDR3: TGTGCCAGCAGCGGCACTAGGACAGGGGGCACCTATCAGCCCCAGCATTTT. Protein sequence: CASSGTRTGGTYQPQHF.

The V gene is TRBV7-8, the J gene TRBJ2-3; a possible D gene is TRBD1 (5 bases). The CDR3 is 14 residues long. CDR1 is SGHVS, CDR2 FQNEAQ, per germline. V lost 0 bases to trimming and J lost 6 bases, with 10 bases between them. The CDR3 loop is CASSLAGPGDTQYF. CDR3 bases: TGTGCCAGCAGCTTAGCGGGGCCGGGCGATACGCAGTATTTT.

The V and J genes are TRBV11-1 and TRBJ1-3, with 9 bases that match TRBD1. V lost 5 bases, J lost 2 bases, and 1 base stayed unmatched. CDR1 is SGHAT, CDR2 FQDESV, per germline (reference sequence). The CDR3 is made up of 14 amino acids. CDR3 DNA sequence: TGTGCCAGCAGCCGGGACAGGGCTGGAAACACCATATATTTT. Translated: CASSRDRAGNTIYF.

This sequence joins TRBV5-1 and TRBJ1-1, with a weak D call TRBD1 (5 bases). Germline CDR1 reads SGHRS; CDR2 reads YFSETQ. V was shortened by 0 bases and J by 3 bases, with 12 bases between the two germline ends. This CDR3 region has 15 residues. This CDR3 is CASSLVQGGDTEAFF. CDR3 coding DNA: TGCGCCAGCAGCTTGGTGCAGGGAGGGGACACTGAAGCTTTCTTT.

V usage is TRBV20-1 and J usage is TRBJ1-2; D is undetermined. The CDR3 is 14 residues long. CDR1 and CDR2 from the germline V gene are DFQATT and SNEGSKA (reference sequence). V lost 6 bases and J lost 1, with 15 bases in between. CDR3 DNA: TGCAGTGCCACCCCAAGTGTTGGTAACTATGGCTACACCTTC. Its translation is CSATPSVGNYGYTF.